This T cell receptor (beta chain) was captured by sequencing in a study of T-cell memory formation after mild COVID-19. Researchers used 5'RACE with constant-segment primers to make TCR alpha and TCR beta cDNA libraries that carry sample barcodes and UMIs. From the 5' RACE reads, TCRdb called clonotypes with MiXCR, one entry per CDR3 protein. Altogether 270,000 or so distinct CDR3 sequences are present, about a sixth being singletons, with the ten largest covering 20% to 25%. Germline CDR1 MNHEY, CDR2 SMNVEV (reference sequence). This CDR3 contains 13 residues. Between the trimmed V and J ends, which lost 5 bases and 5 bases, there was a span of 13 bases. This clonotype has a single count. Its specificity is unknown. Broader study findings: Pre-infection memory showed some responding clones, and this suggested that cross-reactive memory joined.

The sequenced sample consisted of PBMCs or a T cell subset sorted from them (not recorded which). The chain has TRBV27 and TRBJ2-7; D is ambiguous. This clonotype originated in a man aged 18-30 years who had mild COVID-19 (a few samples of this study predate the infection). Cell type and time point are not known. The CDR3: CASSPRPTHEQYV. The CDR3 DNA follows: TGTGCCAGCAGTCCCCGACCGACTCACGAGCAGTACGTC.